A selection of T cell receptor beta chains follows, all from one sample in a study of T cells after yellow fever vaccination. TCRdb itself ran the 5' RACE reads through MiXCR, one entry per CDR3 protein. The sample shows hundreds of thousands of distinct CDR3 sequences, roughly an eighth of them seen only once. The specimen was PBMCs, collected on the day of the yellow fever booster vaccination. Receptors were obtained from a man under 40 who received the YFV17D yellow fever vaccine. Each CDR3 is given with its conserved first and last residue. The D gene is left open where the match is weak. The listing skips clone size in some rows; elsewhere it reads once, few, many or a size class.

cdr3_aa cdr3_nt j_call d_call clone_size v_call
CASSLAGLAGNTGELFF TGTGCCAGCAGCTTGGCCGGACTAGCGGGGAACACCGGGGAGCTGTTTTTT TRBJ2-2 TRBD2 NA TRBV5-6
CASSLYGATDTQYF TGTGCCAGCAGTTTATATGGTGCCACAGATACGCAGTATTTT TRBJ2-3 NA NA TRBV27
CASSLVASSGANVLTF TGTGCCAGCAGTTTAGTGGCTTCATCTGGGGCCAACGTCCTGACTTTC TRBJ2-6 NA NA TRBV27
CASSSPGRKDQATGELFF TGTGCCAGCAGTTCCCCGGGACGGAAAGACCAAGCCACCGGGGAGCTGTTTTTT TRBJ2-2 NA NA TRBV3-1
CASSPTNGGGETQYF TGTGCCAGCAGCCCAACAAACGGGGGCGGGGAGACCCAGTACTTC TRBJ2-5 NA NA TRBV28
CASSDRPQGNTIYF TGTGCCAGCAGCGACAGGCCTCAGGGAAACACCATATATTTT TRBJ1-3 NA NA TRBV7-2
CASSLGAGGTLEAFF TGTGCCAGCAGCTTGGGGGCCGGGGGAACACTTGAAGCTTTCTTT TRBJ1-1 NA NA TRBV5-5
CSARNRGQAEAFF TGCAGTGCTAGAAACAGGGGGCAGGCTGAAGCTTTCTTT TRBJ1-1 TRBD1 NA TRBV20-1
CASSHGTSGIYNEQFF TGTGCCAGCTCACACGGGACTAGCGGCATCTACAATGAGCAGTTCTTC TRBJ2-1 TRBD2 few TRBV18
CAKWRGQGYEQYF TGTGCCAAGTGGAGAGGACAGGGTTACGAGCAGTACTTC TRBJ2-7 TRBD1 NA TRBV6-2/TRBV6-3
CATSRGAAVIAFF TGTGCCACCAGCAGAGGCGCGGCGGTTATAGCTTTCTTT TRBJ1-1 NA many TRBV15
CSVDTGSSYEQYF TGCAGCGTCGATACAGGGTCCTCCTACGAGCAGTACTTC TRBJ2-7 NA many TRBV29-1
CASSQGTGSSYEQYF TGTGCCAGCAGCCAAGGGACAGGTAGCTCCTACGAGCAGTACTTC TRBJ2-7 TRBD1 NA TRBV4-2
CAWKARGVSNQPQHF TGTGCCTGGAAAGCCCGGGGTGTAAGCAATCAGCCCCAGCATTTT TRBJ1-5 NA NA TRBV30
CASSQFLSGTAREAQYF TGCGCCAGCAGCCAATTTCTCTCCGGGACAGCAAGAGAGGCCCAGTACTTC TRBJ2-5 TRBD1 NA TRBV4-3
CASKEGGAMNTGELFF TGTGCCAGCAAGGAAGGGGGAGCCATGAACACCGGGGAGCTGTTTTTT TRBJ2-2 NA NA TRBV2
CASSISGATYNEQFF TGTGCCAGCAGCATATCAGGCGCTACCTACAATGAGCAGTTCTTC TRBJ2-1 NA many TRBV7-3
CASSKDPGQGEIIQYF TGTGCCAGCAGCAAAGATCCGGGACAGGGTGAGATCATTCAGTACTTC TRBJ2-4 TRBD1 many TRBV7-9
CASSSGPNTGELFF TGTGCCAGCAGTTCGGGACCGAACACCGGGGAGCTGTTTTTT TRBJ2-2 NA few TRBV27
CATTSSYNEQFF TGTGCCACCACCAGCTCCTACAATGAGCAGTTCTTC TRBJ2-1 NA few TRBV11-2
CAISAEGVNEQFF TGTGCCATCAGTGCGGAGGGGGTGAATGAGCAGTTCTTC TRBJ2-1 NA many TRBV10-3
CASSREGASYNEQFF TGTGCCAGCAGCAGGGAGGGGGCTTCCTACAATGAGCAGTTCTTC TRBJ2-1 NA few TRBV12-3/TRBV12-4
CASSRDNTDTQYF TGTGCCAGCAGCAGGGACAACACAGATACGCAGTATTTT TRBJ2-3 NA few TRBV7-3
CATSRPAYLNTEAFF TGTGCCACCAGCAGACCAGCGTACCTCAACACTGAAGCTTTCTTT TRBJ1-1 NA NA TRBV15
CASSPGQGAAEAFF TGTGCCAGCAGTCCGGGACAGGGGGCCGCTGAAGCTTTCTTT TRBJ1-1 TRBD1 NA TRBV12-3/TRBV12-4
CASIQAASGKSREQYF TGTGCCAGCATCCAGGCAGCTAGCGGGAAGTCTCGGGAGCAGTACTTC TRBJ2-7 TRBD2 NA TRBV27
CSAQTPDYHNTDTQYF TGCAGTGCCCAAACCCCGGACTACCACAACACAGATACGCAGTATTTT TRBJ2-3 NA few TRBV20-1
CSASNAGELFF TGCAGTGCTAGTAACGCCGGGGAGCTGTTTTTT TRBJ2-2 NA NA TRBV20-1
CASSTGGGTDTQYF TGTGCCAGTAGTACTGGGGGTGGCACAGATACGCAGTATTTT TRBJ2-3 NA many TRBV5-1
CSARGQGGSNEKLFF TGCAGTGCCCGGGGACAGGGGGGGTCTAATGAAAAACTGTTTTTT TRBJ1-4 TRBD1 NA TRBV20-1
CASSLIGAKNIQYF TGTGCCAGCAGCTTAATTGGGGCCAAAAACATTCAGTACTTC TRBJ2-4 NA NA TRBV11-2
CSVGGENIQYF TGCAGCGTTGGGGGTGAAAACATTCAGTACTTC TRBJ2-4 NA NA TRBV29-1
CASSVADRPYNEQFF TGTGCCAGCAGCGTAGCGGACAGGCCTTACAATGAGCAGTTCTTC TRBJ2-1 TRBD1 few TRBV9
CASSLGVRDLGIQYF TGTGCCAGCAGCTTGGGAGTCCGGGACTTGGGCATTCAGTACTTC TRBJ2-4 NA NA TRBV5-5
CASSWGPGEAFF TGTGCCAGCAGCTGGGGACCCGGTGAAGCTTTCTTT TRBJ1-1 NA NA TRBV7-2
CATGGNKGQFF TGTGCCACTGGGGGGAACAAGGGGCAGTTCTTC TRBJ2-1 NA few TRBV12-3/TRBV12-4
CATSGRINTGELFF TGTGCCACCAGCGGCAGAATCAACACCGGGGAGCTGTTTTTT TRBJ2-2 NA few TRBV15
CASRTQGDRDPHEQFF TGTGCCAGCAGGACTCAGGGGGACAGGGATCCCCATGAGCAGTTCTTC TRBJ2-1 TRBD1 NA TRBV6-1
CASSYTAGQGAGELFF TGTGCCAGCAGTTACACCGCGGGACAGGGGGCCGGGGAGCTGTTTTTT TRBJ2-2 TRBD1 few TRBV6-5
CSASGGGETQYF TGCAGCGCAAGCGGAGGAGGAGAGACCCAGTACTTC TRBJ2-5 NA few TRBV29-1
CASSSYRDLSSYNSPLHF TGTGCCAGCAGCTCCTATCGGGACCTTAGCTCCTATAATTCACCCCTCCACTTT TRBJ1-6 NA many TRBV7-8
CSARDEVADTQYF TGCAGTGCTAGAGATGAGGTGGCAGATACGCAGTATTTT TRBJ2-3 NA few TRBV20-1
CASSHPGFGTESSPLHF TGCGCCAGCAGCCACCCTGGGTTTGGGACAGAAAGTTCACCCCTCCACTTT TRBJ1-6 TRBD1 NA TRBV10-2
CASSAPGTGGSQETQYF TGTGCCAGCAGTGCCCCCGGGACAGGGGGTTCTCAAGAGACCCAGTACTTC TRBJ2-5 TRBD1 NA TRBV12-3/TRBV12-4
CASSVDTSGRVEQYF TGTGCCAGCAGCGTAGATACTAGCGGGAGGGTTGAGCAGTACTTC TRBJ2-7 TRBD2 few TRBV9
CSAHGLETQYF TGCAGTGCCCACGGACTGGAGACGCAGTATTTT TRBJ2-3 NA few TRBV20-1
CASSLDGASGGETQYF TGTGCCAGCAGCTTAGACGGGGCTAGCGGGGGGGAGACCCAGTACTTC TRBJ2-5 TRBD2 NA TRBV7-2
CASSQVGAERTDTQYF TGTGCCAGCAGCCAAGTGGGGGCGGAGAGAACAGATACGCAGTATTTT TRBJ2-3 NA few TRBV14
CSATRTRPYNEQFF TGCAGTGCGACCCGGACTAGGCCCTACAATGAGCAGTTCTTC TRBJ2-1 TRBD2 NA TRBV20-1
CASSWGSGTQYF TGTGCCAGCAGCTGGGGCTCGGGGACCCAGTACTTC TRBJ2-5 NA NA TRBV7-3
CASSLMRNTEAFF TGTGCCAGCAGCTTAATGCGTAACACTGAAGCTTTCTTT TRBJ1-1 NA NA TRBV7-2
CATHNGRGYHNEQFF TGTGCCACCCACAACGGCAGGGGTTACCACAATGAGCAGTTCTTC TRBJ2-1 NA NA TRBV24-1
CSVGIAGVGTDTQYF TGCAGCGTTGGTATAGCGGGAGTAGGCACAGATACGCAGTATTTT TRBJ2-3 TRBD2 few TRBV29-1
CASSPLVGLAGVGEQYF TGTGCCAGCAGTCCACTTGTCGGACTAGCGGGAGTAGGCGAGCAGTACTTC TRBJ2-7 TRBD2 few TRBV6-1
CASSYPGNEQYF TGTGCCAGCAGTTACCCGGGGAACGAGCAGTACTTC TRBJ2-7 NA NA TRBV6-5
CSAYHAGQLQETQYF TGCAGTGCTTACCACGCGGGACAGCTTCAAGAGACCCAGTACTTC TRBJ2-5 NA NA TRBV20-1
CAWMTGGTVSTEAFF TGTGCCTGGATGACAGGGGGCACGGTGTCCACTGAAGCTTTCTTT TRBJ1-1 TRBD1 NA TRBV30